This is a list of T cell receptor beta chains from one sample in a study of T-cell reconstitution after alpha-beta-depleted transplantation in children. TCRdb recomputed calls from the PCR reads with MiXCR, one row per CDR3 protein. This table has about 640,000 distinct CDR3 sequences, 10% to 15% appearing once. Sequenced here: PBMCs, mostly from graft donor cells, sampled 360 days after TCRalphabeta/CD19-depleted stem cell transplant. The receptors here all came from a male patient aged 5 to 17 who had a stem cell transplant for acute myeloid leukemia, so the T cells may come from the graft donor. CDR3s include the opening cysteine and the closing phenylalanine or tryptophan. The D gene is left open where the match is weak. Clone sizes are given selectively: once, few, many, or a class where the clone is expanded.

j_call: TRBJ2-1; cdr3_length: 15; clone_size: NA; v_call: TRBV7-9; d_call: TRBD1; cdr3_nt: TGTGCCAGCAGCCCCAGGGGGATAGCCTACAATGAGCAGTTCTTC; cdr3_aa: CASSPRGIAYNEQFF
j_call: TRBJ2-7; cdr3_length: 13; clone_size: many; v_call: TRBV6-5; d_call: NA; cdr3_nt: TGTGCCAGCAGTTACTTACCCACCTACGAGCAGTACTTC; cdr3_aa: CASSYLPTYEQYF
j_call: TRBJ2-7; cdr3_length: 12; clone_size: NA; v_call: TRBV29-1; d_call: TRBD2; cdr3_nt: TGCAGCGTTGGACGACTAGCGGGGGAGCAGTACTTC; cdr3_aa: CSVGRLAGEQYF
j_call: TRBJ2-4; cdr3_length: 14; clone_size: few; v_call: TRBV7-6; d_call: NA; cdr3_nt: TGTGCCAGCAGCCTAGGAGGGGGGGCGAACATTCAGTACTTC; cdr3_aa: CASSLGGGANIQYF
j_call: TRBJ2-2; cdr3_length: 14; clone_size: NA; v_call: TRBV28; d_call: NA; cdr3_nt: TGTGCCATCCCTCGGGGGACGAACACCGGGGAGCTGTTTTTT; cdr3_aa: CAIPRGTNTGELFF
j_call: TRBJ1-1; cdr3_length: 13; clone_size: few; v_call: TRBV6-6; d_call: NA; cdr3_nt: TGTGCCAGCACCCCGTGGGAGAGAATGAAAGCTTTCTTT; cdr3_aa: CASTPWERMKAFF
j_call: TRBJ2-5; cdr3_length: 18; clone_size: few; v_call: TRBV27; d_call: NA; cdr3_nt: TGTGCCAGCAGTTCCAAGAGACGACAGGGAGGGGGCCAAGAGACCCAGTACTTC; cdr3_aa: CASSSKRRQGGGQETQYF
j_call: TRBJ2-3; cdr3_length: 17; clone_size: few; v_call: TRBV6-1; d_call: TRBD2; cdr3_nt: TGTGCCAGCAGTCGCGGGACTAGCGGGACGTTCACAGATACGCAGTATTTT; cdr3_aa: CASSRGTSGTFTDTQYF
j_call: TRBJ2-1; cdr3_length: 14; clone_size: few; v_call: TRBV7-2; d_call: NA; cdr3_nt: TGTGCCAGCAGCCCAAGACCCCTACCCCCTGAGCAGTTCTTC; cdr3_aa: CASSPRPLPPEQFF
j_call: TRBJ2-5; cdr3_length: 13; clone_size: NA; v_call: TRBV6-5; d_call: NA; cdr3_nt: TGTGCCAGCAGTTACGGGTATTTAGAGACCCAGTACTTC; cdr3_aa: CASSYGYLETQYF
j_call: TRBJ2-1; cdr3_length: 18; clone_size: few; v_call: TRBV24-1; d_call: NA; cdr3_nt: TGTGCCACCAGTGATTTCGGCCTACAGGGGAGGCCCTACAATGAGCAGTTCTTC; cdr3_aa: CATSDFGLQGRPYNEQFF
j_call: TRBJ2-1; cdr3_length: 12; clone_size: NA; v_call: TRBV20-1; d_call: NA; cdr3_nt: TGCAGTGCTCAAACAAGCCCCAATGAGCAGTTCTTC; cdr3_aa: CSAQTSPNEQFF
j_call: TRBJ2-7; cdr3_length: 16; clone_size: NA; v_call: TRBV24-1; d_call: TRBD2; cdr3_nt: TGTGCCACCAGTGATCCCGGGGGGTCAAATTCCTACGAGCAGTACTTC; cdr3_aa: CATSDPGGSNSYEQYF
j_call: TRBJ2-5; cdr3_length: 13; clone_size: few; v_call: TRBV29-1; d_call: NA; cdr3_nt: TGCAGCGTAACACCCTCAGGGTGGCAGACCCAGTACTTC; cdr3_aa: CSVTPSGWQTQYF
j_call: TRBJ2-4; cdr3_length: 13; clone_size: many; v_call: TRBV15; d_call: NA; cdr3_nt: TGTGCCACCAGCATCCAACAGGGAAACATTCAGTACTTC; cdr3_aa: CATSIQQGNIQYF
j_call: TRBJ1-2; cdr3_length: 15; clone_size: many; v_call: TRBV29-1; d_call: NA; cdr3_nt: TGCAGCGTTGTTGGGGAGAAGTCGACCAACTATGGCTACACCTTC; cdr3_aa: CSVVGEKSTNYGYTF
j_call: TRBJ2-3; cdr3_length: 15; clone_size: many; v_call: TRBV20-1; d_call: NA; cdr3_nt: TGCAGTGCTCACCAAGCGGGCGCTAACACAGATACGCAGTATTTT; cdr3_aa: CSAHQAGANTDTQYF
j_call: TRBJ2-5; cdr3_length: 13; clone_size: many; v_call: TRBV30; d_call: TRBD1; cdr3_nt: TGTGCCTGGATGACAGGGGGCGAGGAGACCCAGTACTTC; cdr3_aa: CAWMTGGEETQYF
j_call: TRBJ2-6; cdr3_length: 15; clone_size: NA; v_call: TRBV9; d_call: NA; cdr3_nt: TGTGCCAGCAGCGCCCCCCGATCTGGGGCCAACGTCCTGACTTTC; cdr3_aa: CASSAPRSGANVLTF
j_call: TRBJ1-1; cdr3_length: 16; clone_size: NA; v_call: TRBV7-3; d_call: TRBD1; cdr3_nt: TGTGCCAGCAGCTTATTGGCAGGGGGCCCGAACACTGAAGCTTTCTTT; cdr3_aa: CASSLLAGGPNTEAFF
j_call: TRBJ2-7; cdr3_length: 13; clone_size: NA; v_call: TRBV28; d_call: TRBD2; cdr3_nt: TGTGCCAGCAGTTTTAGCGGGACCAACGAGCAGTACTTC; cdr3_aa: CASSFSGTNEQYF
j_call: TRBJ2-3; cdr3_length: 15; clone_size: NA; v_call: TRBV7-3; d_call: TRBD1; cdr3_nt: TGTGCCAGCCGGGACCCGGGACAGGGCACAGATACGCAGTATTTT; cdr3_aa: CASRDPGQGTDTQYF
j_call: TRBJ2-1; cdr3_length: 15; clone_size: many; v_call: TRBV5-1; d_call: TRBD2; cdr3_nt: TGCGCCAGCAGCTTGAAGCGGGAGGGCCGCAATGAGCAGTTCTTC; cdr3_aa: CASSLKREGRNEQFF
j_call: TRBJ1-2; cdr3_length: 15; clone_size: few; v_call: TRBV12-3/TRBV12-4; d_call: TRBD1; cdr3_nt: TGTGCCAGTCAGACAGGGGAGAAAACTAACTATGGCTACACCTTC; cdr3_aa: CASQTGEKTNYGYTF
j_call: TRBJ2-3; cdr3_length: 16; clone_size: NA; v_call: TRBV7-2; d_call: NA; cdr3_nt: TGTGCCAGCAGCCAGGGGAGCCTTGCCACCACAGATACGCAGTATTTT; cdr3_aa: CASSQGSLATTDTQYF
j_call: TRBJ1-1; cdr3_length: 12; clone_size: NA; v_call: TRBV12-3/TRBV12-4; d_call: TRBD1; cdr3_nt: TGTGCCAGCAGAAGGACAGGGACTGAAGCTTTCTTT; cdr3_aa: CASRRTGTEAFF
j_call: TRBJ2-7; cdr3_length: 18; clone_size: NA; v_call: TRBV6-2/TRBV6-3; d_call: TRBD2; cdr3_nt: TGTGCCAGCAGCTACCCCTCTCTAGCGGGAGTTTATCTGGACGAGCAGTACTTC; cdr3_aa: CASSYPSLAGVYLDEQYF
j_call: TRBJ1-1; cdr3_length: 18; clone_size: few; v_call: TRBV28; d_call: NA; cdr3_nt: TGTGCCAGCAGTTCCTTCGGTCGGGCAGGGGCGATGAACACTGAAGCTTTCTTT; cdr3_aa: CASSSFGRAGAMNTEAFF
j_call: TRBJ2-7; cdr3_length: 16; clone_size: few; v_call: TRBV15; d_call: TRBD2; cdr3_nt: TGTGCCACCAGCAGAATGAAACTAGCGGAGTCCTACGAGCAGTACTTC; cdr3_aa: CATSRMKLAESYEQYF
j_call: TRBJ2-3; cdr3_length: 16; clone_size: NA; v_call: TRBV7-8; d_call: NA; cdr3_nt: TGTGCCAGCAGCCAACTAAGCGGCGGGTACACAGATACGCAGTATTTT; cdr3_aa: CASSQLSGGYTDTQYF
j_call: TRBJ2-7; cdr3_length: 15; clone_size: few; v_call: TRBV5-1; d_call: NA; cdr3_nt: TGCGCCAGCAGCTTCCTGGCGGGACAGATCTACGAGCAGTACTTC; cdr3_aa: CASSFLAGQIYEQYF
j_call: TRBJ2-5; cdr3_length: 14; clone_size: many; v_call: TRBV29-1; d_call: NA; cdr3_nt: TGCAGCGTTGAGGATTGGAGAGACCAAGAGACCCAGTACTTC; cdr3_aa: CSVEDWRDQETQYF
j_call: TRBJ2-7; cdr3_length: 14; clone_size: many; v_call: TRBV29-1; d_call: TRBD1; cdr3_nt: TGCAGCGCCAGAGAGGACAGGGGTTACTACGAGCAGTACTTC; cdr3_aa: CSAREDRGYYEQYF
j_call: TRBJ2-2; cdr3_length: 17; clone_size: NA; v_call: TRBV28; d_call: TRBD2; cdr3_nt: TGTGCCAGCAGTTCGCACGAAGGACTAGCGGTACTAGGGGAGCTGTTTTTT; cdr3_aa: CASSSHEGLAVLGELFF
j_call: TRBJ2-1; cdr3_length: 12; clone_size: few; v_call: TRBV29-1; d_call: NA; cdr3_nt: TGCAGCGGGTTTGGGAGATACAATGAGCAGTTCTTC; cdr3_aa: CSGFGRYNEQFF
j_call: TRBJ1-5; cdr3_length: 14; clone_size: NA; v_call: TRBV7-2; d_call: NA; cdr3_nt: TGTGCCAGTGGGGGACCCGGGGCCAATCAGCCCCAGCATTTT; cdr3_aa: CASGGPGANQPQHF
j_call: TRBJ2-7; cdr3_length: 13; clone_size: many; v_call: TRBV29-1; d_call: NA; cdr3_nt: TGCAGCGTTGATAGAGGCCAGGGCTACGAGCAGTACTTC; cdr3_aa: CSVDRGQGYEQYF
j_call: TRBJ1-5; cdr3_length: 10; clone_size: few; v_call: TRBV29-1; d_call: NA; cdr3_nt: TGCAGCGTTTCGAATCAGCCCCAGCATTTT; cdr3_aa: CSVSNQPQHF
j_call: TRBJ1-2; cdr3_length: 13; clone_size: NA; v_call: TRBV20-1; d_call: NA; cdr3_nt: TGCAGTGCTAGTTATCAGCCTAACTATGGCTACACCTTC; cdr3_aa: CSASYQPNYGYTF
j_call: TRBJ2-2; cdr3_length: 16; clone_size: many; v_call: TRBV5-1; d_call: TRBD2; cdr3_nt: TGCGCCAGCAGCTTGGGACTAGCGGCTTTCACCGGGGAGCTGTTTTTT; cdr3_aa: CASSLGLAAFTGELFF
j_call: TRBJ2-7; cdr3_length: 19; clone_size: NA; v_call: TRBV7-8; d_call: NA; cdr3_nt: TGTGCCAGCAGCTTAATGGGTAGCTGGATCAGCCTTAAGCTTTACGAGCAGTACTTC; cdr3_aa: CASSLMGSWISLKLYEQYF
j_call: TRBJ2-1; cdr3_length: 14; clone_size: NA; v_call: TRBV7-9; d_call: NA; cdr3_nt: TGTGCCAGCAGCTTAGCGGCGAGTCACAATGAGCAGTTCTTC; cdr3_aa: CASSLAASHNEQFF
j_call: TRBJ1-1; cdr3_length: 15; clone_size: NA; v_call: TRBV11-2; d_call: TRBD1; cdr3_nt: TGTGCCAGCAGCCAAGGACAGGGGGCGGACACTGAAGCTTTCTTT; cdr3_aa: CASSQGQGADTEAFF
j_call: TRBJ1-2; cdr3_length: 14; clone_size: NA; v_call: TRBV6-5; d_call: TRBD1; cdr3_nt: TGTGCCAGCAGTCGGGACAGGGCAAACTATGGCTACACCTTC; cdr3_aa: CASSRDRANYGYTF
j_call: TRBJ2-1; cdr3_length: 14; clone_size: few; v_call: TRBV29-1; d_call: TRBD2; cdr3_nt: TGCAGCGTTGCTCGAGGTCCAGCGGGGAATGAGCAGTTCTTC; cdr3_aa: CSVARGPAGNEQFF
j_call: TRBJ1-5; cdr3_length: 16; clone_size: NA; v_call: TRBV18; d_call: NA; cdr3_nt: TGTGCCAGCTCACCTCTAAAGGGTCGGAGCAATCAGCCCCAGCATTTT; cdr3_aa: CASSPLKGRSNQPQHF
j_call: TRBJ2-2; cdr3_length: 18; clone_size: NA; v_call: TRBV11-2; d_call: TRBD2; cdr3_nt: TGTGCCAGCAGCTCCCGACTAGCGGGAGTAATAGACACCGGGGAGCTGTTTTTT; cdr3_aa: CASSSRLAGVIDTGELFF
j_call: TRBJ2-5; cdr3_length: 18; clone_size: few; v_call: TRBV28; d_call: NA; cdr3_nt: TGTGCCAGCAGTTTAGGGGAGACAGCTAGGACAGTCCAAGAGACCCAGTACTTC; cdr3_aa: CASSLGETARTVQETQYF